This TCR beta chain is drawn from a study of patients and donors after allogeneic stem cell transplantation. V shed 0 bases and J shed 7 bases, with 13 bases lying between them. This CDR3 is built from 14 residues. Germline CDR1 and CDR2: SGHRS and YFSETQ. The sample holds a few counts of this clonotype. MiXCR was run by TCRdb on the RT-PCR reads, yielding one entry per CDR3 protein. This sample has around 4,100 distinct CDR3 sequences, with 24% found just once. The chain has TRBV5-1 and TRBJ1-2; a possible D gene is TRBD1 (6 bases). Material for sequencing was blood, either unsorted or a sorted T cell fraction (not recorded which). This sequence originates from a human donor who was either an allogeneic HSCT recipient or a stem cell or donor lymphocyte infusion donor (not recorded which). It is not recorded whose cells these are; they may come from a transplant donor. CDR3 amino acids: CASSLEGTSVGYTF. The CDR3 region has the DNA TGCGCCAGCAGCTTGGAGGGGACATCCGTTGGCTACACCTTC.